The 3 T cell receptor beta chains below come from one sample, sequenced in a study of T cell responses to AZD1222 COVID-19 vaccine. This table comes from immunoSEQ multiplex PCR, and its TCRdb copy is limited to in-frame clones, with some not included. The table includes about 99,000 clones, roughly 92% detected once. Sample: peripheral blood, taken on day 0 of AZD1222 vaccination. Receptors originate from an adult in good health.

The chain is built from TRBV19 and TRBJ2-7; 10 bases are shared with TRBD1. Germline values: CDR1 LNHDA, CDR2 SQIVND (reference sequence). V dropped 4 bases and J dropped 4; count of bases not matched to a gene: 10. The CDR3 has 16 residues. CDR3: CASSKGQGSRIYEQYF. In DNA, the CDR3 is TGTGCCAGTAGTAAGGGACAGGGGTCTAGGATTTACGAGCAGTACTTC. The full variable domain, rest sourced from reference TRBV19 and TRBJ2-7, is DGGITQSPKYLFRKEGQNVTLSCEQNLNHDAMYWYRQDPGQGLRLIYYSQIVNDFQKGDIAEGYSVSREKKESFPLTVTSAQKNPTAFYLCASSKGQGSRIYEQYFGPGTRLTVT.

V gene TRBV4-3 combines with J gene TRBJ1-2, with D uncertain. Trimming took off 0 bases at V and 3 bases at J, with 11 bases between the two ends. The germline gives CDR1 LGHNA, CDR2 YSLEER. This CDR3 has 15 residues. The CDR3 loop is CASSQDTGNHYGYTF. DNA of the CDR3: TGCGCCAGCAGCCAAGATACGGGTAACCACTATGGCTACACCTTC.

V and J are TRBV15 and TRBJ1-2; D remains ambiguous. Germline V lookup: CDR1 LNHNV, CDR2 YYDKDF (reference sequence). The CDR3 is made up of 15 amino acids. Trimming shortened V by 1 base and J by 5 bases, and 14 bases separated the two germline ends. The CDR3, as DNA: TGTGCCACCAGCAGAGGTCCCTGGATGGCTTATGGCTACACCTTC. Its translation is CATSRGPWMAYGYTF.